The clone carrying this T cell receptor (beta chain) was observed a handful of times. Germline V gene sequence: CDR1 SGHNT, CDR2 YYREEE (reference sequence). Trimming cost V 3 bases and J 0 bases; bases outside gene matches: 10. The CDR3 sequence is 17 residues long. The sample comes from a study of OX40 agonist ivuxolimab in advanced cancers. The protocol was immunoSEQ multiplex PCR, while the TCRdb copy is restricted to in-frame clones and leaves out a portion. The sample holds tens of thousands of clones, around 90% seen once. Sequencing was performed on CD4+ or CD8+ T cells sorted from blood, taken in a trial of the OX40 agonist ivuxolimab. V gene TRBV5-4 combines with J gene TRBJ1-1; TRBD1 aligns across 8 bases. The sequence came from an adult with an advanced solid tumor such as melanoma, head and neck, liver or kidney cancer. CDR3 nucleotide sequence: TGTGCCAGCAGCTGGAGGACAGGGCCAGGGATGAACACTGAAGCTTTCTTT. Translation: CASSWRTGPGMNTEAFF. Supplemented by reference TRBV5-4 and TRBJ1-1, the full variable domain reads ETGVTQSPTHLIKTRGQQVTLRCSSQSGHNTVSWYQQALGQGPQFIFQYYREEENGRGNFPPRFSGLQFPNYSSELNVNALELDDSALYLCASSWRTGPGMNTEAFFGQGTRLTVV.